One sample yielded the 4 T cell receptor beta chains listed below, sequenced in a study of PD-1 blockade in classical Hodgkin lymphoma. This sample's time point: cycle 4 day 1 (C4D1), after five to seven weeks of nivolumab. All trial patients relapsed after autologous stem cell transplantation. This table comes from immunoSEQ multiplex PCR, and its TCRdb copy is limited to in-frame clones, with some not included. The sample includes about 89,000 clones, 75% to 95% of them seen just once. The specimen comprised peripheral blood mononuclear cells (PBMCs), sampled before the fourth cycle of nivolumab. These receptors originate from a human donor with classical Hodgkin lymphoma.

The rearrangement uses TRBV5-1 and TRBJ2-7; 8 bases line up with TRBD1. The CDR3 extends over 16 amino acids. Germline CDR1 and CDR2: SGHRS and YFSETQ. V shed 0 bases and J 6 bases; nucleotides not matched to a gene: 11. The CDR3 region is CASSLGIGQGRSEQYF. The CDR3 DNA reads TGCGCCAGCAGCTTGGGGATTGGACAGGGAAGATCCGAGCAGTACTTC.

V is TRBV2 and J is TRBJ2-7; D perhaps matches TRBD1 (6 bases). The V end lost 0 bases, the J end lost 10 bases, and 13 bases lay between the germline ends. The CDR3 is 13 amino acids. The germline CDR1 and CDR2 sequences are SNHLY and FYNNEI. The CDR3 protein is CASSEALTGTQYF. Here the CDR3 DNA reads TGTGCCAGCAGTGAAGCGTTGACTGGGACACAGTACTTC.

This clone came up a few times. The chain uses TRBV7-2 and TRBJ1-1; no clear D gene. V was cut by 0 bases and J by 1 base, with 6 bases left in between. Germline assignment: CDR1 SGHTA and CDR2 FQGNSA. The CDR3 has 14 amino acids. The CDR3 region is CASSLAQTNTEAFF. CDR3 sequence (DNA): TGTGCCAGCAGCTTAGCGCAAACGAACACTGAAGCTTTCTTT.

V usage is TRBV5-1 and J usage is TRBJ2-1; 11 nucleotides agree with TRBD2. The J segment lost 9 bases and the V segment lost 3 bases, leaving 14 bases of the junction unmatched. The CDR3 contains 17 residues. Germline V lookup: CDR1 SGHRS, CDR2 YFSETQ. The CDR3 DNA reads as TGCGCCAGCAGCTCTACAATCGGGACTAGCGGTTTCAGTGAGCAGTTCTTC. It yields the protein CASSSTIGTSGFSEQFF. Full variable domain (remainder filled in from reference TRBV5-1 and TRBJ2-1): KAGVTQTPRYLIKTRGQQVTLSCSPISGHRSVSWYQQTPGQGLQFLFEYFSETQRNKGNFPGRFSGRQFSNSRSEMNVSTLELGDSALYLCASSSTIGTSGFSEQFFGPGTRLTVL.